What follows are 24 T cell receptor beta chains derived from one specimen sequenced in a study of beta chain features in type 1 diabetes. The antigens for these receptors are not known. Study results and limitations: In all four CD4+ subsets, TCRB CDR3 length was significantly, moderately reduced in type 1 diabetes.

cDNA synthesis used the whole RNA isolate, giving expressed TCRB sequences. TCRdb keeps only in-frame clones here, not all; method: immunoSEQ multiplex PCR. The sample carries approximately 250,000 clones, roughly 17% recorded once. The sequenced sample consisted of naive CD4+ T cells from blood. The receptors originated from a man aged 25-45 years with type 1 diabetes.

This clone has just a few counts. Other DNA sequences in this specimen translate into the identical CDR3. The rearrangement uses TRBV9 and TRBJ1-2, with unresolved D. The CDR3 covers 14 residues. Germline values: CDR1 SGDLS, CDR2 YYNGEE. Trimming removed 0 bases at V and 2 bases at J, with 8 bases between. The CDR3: CASSVVPGNYGYTF. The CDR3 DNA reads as TGTGCCAGCAGCGTAGTCCCGGGCAACTATGGCTACACCTTC.

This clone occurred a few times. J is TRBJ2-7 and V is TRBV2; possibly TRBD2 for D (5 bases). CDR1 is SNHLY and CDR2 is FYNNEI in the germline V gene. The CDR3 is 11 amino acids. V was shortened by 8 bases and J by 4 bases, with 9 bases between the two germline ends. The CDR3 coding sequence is TGTGCCAGCTTTCGGGGTTACGAGCAGTACTTC. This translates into CASFRGYEQYF.

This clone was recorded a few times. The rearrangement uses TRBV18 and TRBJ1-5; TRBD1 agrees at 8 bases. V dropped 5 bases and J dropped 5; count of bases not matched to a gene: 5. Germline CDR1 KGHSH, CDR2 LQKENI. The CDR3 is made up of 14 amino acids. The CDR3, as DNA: TGTGCCAGCTCAGGACAGGGTCTTGATCAGCCCCAGCATTTT. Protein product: CASSGQGLDQPQHF.

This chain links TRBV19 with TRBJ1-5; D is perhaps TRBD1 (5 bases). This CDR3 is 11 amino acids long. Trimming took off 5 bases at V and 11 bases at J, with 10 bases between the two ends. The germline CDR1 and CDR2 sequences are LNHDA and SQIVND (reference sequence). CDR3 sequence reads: CASSVGASQHF. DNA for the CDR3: TGTGCCAGTAGTGTTGGGGCGTCCCAGCATTTT.

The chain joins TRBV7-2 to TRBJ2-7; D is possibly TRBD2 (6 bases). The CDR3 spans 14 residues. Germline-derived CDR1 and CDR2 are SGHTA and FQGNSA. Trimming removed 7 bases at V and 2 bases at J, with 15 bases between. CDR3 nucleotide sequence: TGTGCCAGCACCACATTTGGGGGGACCTACGAGCAGTACTTC. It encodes CASTTFGGTYEQYF.

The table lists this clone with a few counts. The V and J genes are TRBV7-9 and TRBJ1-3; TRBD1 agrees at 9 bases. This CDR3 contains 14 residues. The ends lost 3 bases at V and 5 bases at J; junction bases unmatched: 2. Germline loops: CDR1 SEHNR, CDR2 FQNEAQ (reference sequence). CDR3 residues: CASSFGTGRNTIYF. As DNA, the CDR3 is TGTGCCAGCAGCTTTGGGACAGGGAGAAACACCATATATTTT. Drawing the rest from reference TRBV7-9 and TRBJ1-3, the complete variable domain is DTGVSQNPRHKITKRGQNVTFRCDPISEHNRLYWYRQTLGQGPEFLTYFQNEAQLEKSRLLSDRFSAERPKGSFSTLEIQRTEQGDSAMYLCASSFGTGRNTIYFGEGSWLTVV.

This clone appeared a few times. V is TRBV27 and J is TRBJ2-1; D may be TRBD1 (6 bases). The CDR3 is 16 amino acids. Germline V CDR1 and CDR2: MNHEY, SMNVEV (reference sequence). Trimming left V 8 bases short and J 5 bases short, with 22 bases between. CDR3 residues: CASFPPRDISNNEQFF. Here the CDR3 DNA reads TGTGCCAGCTTCCCTCCAAGGGACATCTCTAACAATGAGCAGTTCTTC.

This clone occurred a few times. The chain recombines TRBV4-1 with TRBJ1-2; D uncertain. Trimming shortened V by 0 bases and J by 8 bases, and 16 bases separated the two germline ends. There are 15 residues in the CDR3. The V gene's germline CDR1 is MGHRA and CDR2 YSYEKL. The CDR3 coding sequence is TGCGCCAGCAGCCAAGATCCCGCCGCTCCGTTGGGCTACACCTTC. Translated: CASSQDPAAPLGYTF.

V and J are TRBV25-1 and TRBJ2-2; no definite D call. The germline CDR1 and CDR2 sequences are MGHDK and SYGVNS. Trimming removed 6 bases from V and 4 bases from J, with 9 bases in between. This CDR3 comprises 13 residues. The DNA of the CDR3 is TGTGCCAGCAGCGGACCCTCCACCGGGGAGCTGTTTTTT. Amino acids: CASSGPSTGELFF.

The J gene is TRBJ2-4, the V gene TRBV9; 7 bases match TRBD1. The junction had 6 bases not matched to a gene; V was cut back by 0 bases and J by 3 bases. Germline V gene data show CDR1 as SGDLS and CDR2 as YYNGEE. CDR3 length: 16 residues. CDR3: CASSVGGGNDKNIQYF. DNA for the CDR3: TGTGCCAGCAGCGTAGGAGGGGGCAATGACAAAAACATTCAGTACTTC.

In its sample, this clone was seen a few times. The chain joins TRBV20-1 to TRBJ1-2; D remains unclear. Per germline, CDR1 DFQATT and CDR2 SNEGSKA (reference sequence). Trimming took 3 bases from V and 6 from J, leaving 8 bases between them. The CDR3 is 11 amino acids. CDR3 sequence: CSASGQDGYTF. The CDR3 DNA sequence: TGCAGTGCTAGTGGGCAGGATGGCTACACCTTC.

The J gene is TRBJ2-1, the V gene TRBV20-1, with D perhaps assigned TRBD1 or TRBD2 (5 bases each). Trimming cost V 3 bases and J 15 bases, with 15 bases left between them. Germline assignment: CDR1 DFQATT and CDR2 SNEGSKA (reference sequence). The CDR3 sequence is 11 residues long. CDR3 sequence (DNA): TGCAGTGCTAGGAACCGGGACCAGGGGTTCTTC. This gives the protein CSARNRDQGFF.

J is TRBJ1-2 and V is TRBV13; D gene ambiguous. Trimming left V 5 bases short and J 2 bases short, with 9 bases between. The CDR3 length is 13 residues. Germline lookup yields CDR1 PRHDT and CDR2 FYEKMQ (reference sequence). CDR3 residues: CASSRMGNYGYTF. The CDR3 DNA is TGTGCCAGCAGCCGAATGGGGAACTATGGCTACACCTTC. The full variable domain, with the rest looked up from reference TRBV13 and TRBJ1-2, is AAGVIQSPRHLIKEKRETATLKCYPIPRHDTVYWYQQGPGQDPQFLISFYEKMQSDKGSIPDRFSAQQFSDYHSELNMSSLELGDSALYFCASSRMGNYGYTFGSGTRLTVV.

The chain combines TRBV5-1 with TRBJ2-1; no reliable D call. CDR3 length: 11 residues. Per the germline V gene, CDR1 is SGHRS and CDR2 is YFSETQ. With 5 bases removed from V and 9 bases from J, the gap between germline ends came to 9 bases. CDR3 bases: TGCGCCAGCAGGGGCGAGATTGAGCAGTTCTTC. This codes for CASRGEIEQFF.

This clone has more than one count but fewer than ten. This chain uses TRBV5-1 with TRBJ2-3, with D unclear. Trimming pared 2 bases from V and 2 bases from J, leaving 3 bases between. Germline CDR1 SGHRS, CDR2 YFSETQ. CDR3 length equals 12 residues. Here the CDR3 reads CASSFHTDTQYF. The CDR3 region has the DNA TGCGCCAGCAGCTTTCACACAGATACGCAGTATTTT.

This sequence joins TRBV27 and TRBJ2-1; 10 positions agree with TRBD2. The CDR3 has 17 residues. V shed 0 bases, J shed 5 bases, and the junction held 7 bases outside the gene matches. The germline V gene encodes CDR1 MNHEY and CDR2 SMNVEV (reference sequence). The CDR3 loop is CASSLSIRLAGDNEQFF. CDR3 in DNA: TGTGCCAGCAGTTTATCGATACGGCTAGCGGGAGACAATGAGCAGTTCTTC.

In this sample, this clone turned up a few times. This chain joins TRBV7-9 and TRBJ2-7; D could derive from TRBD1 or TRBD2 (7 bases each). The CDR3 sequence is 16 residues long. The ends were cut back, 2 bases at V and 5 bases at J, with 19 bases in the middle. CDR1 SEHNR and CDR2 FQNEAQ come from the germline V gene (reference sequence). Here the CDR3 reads CASSLPTGRGYNEQYF. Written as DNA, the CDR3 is TGTGCCAGCAGCTTACCGACAGGGAGGGGCTACAACGAGCAGTACTTC.

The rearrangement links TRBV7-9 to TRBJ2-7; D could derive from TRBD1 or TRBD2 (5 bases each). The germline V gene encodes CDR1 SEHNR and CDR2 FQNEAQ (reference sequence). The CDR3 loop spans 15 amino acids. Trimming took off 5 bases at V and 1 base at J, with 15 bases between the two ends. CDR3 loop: CASSPRGRGSYEQYF. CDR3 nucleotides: TGTGCCAGCAGCCCTCGGGGACGCGGATCCTACGAGCAGTACTTC.

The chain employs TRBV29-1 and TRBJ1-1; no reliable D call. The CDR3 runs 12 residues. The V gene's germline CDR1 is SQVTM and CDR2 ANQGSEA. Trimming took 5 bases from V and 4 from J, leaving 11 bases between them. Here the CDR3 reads CSVLGFVTEAFF. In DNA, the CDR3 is TGCAGCGTTTTAGGTTTCGTCACTGAAGCTTTCTTT.

CDR3 coding DNA: TGTGCCAGCAGCCAGGGACGGCAAGAGACCCAGTACTTC. Translation gives CASSQGRQETQYF. This sequence joins TRBV4-2 and TRBJ2-5; D may match TRBD1 or TRBD2 (5 bases each). Germline V gives CDR1 LGHNA, CDR2 YNFKEQ. This CDR3 region has 13 residues. With 3 bases removed from V and 2 bases from J, the gap between germline ends came to 7 bases.

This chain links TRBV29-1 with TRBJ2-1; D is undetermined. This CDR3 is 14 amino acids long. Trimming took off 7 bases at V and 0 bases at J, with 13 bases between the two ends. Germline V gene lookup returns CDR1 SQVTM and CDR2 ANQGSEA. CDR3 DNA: TGCAGCGGCTCTCCACCTAGCTCCTACAATGAGCAGTTCTTC. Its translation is CSGSPPSSYNEQFF.

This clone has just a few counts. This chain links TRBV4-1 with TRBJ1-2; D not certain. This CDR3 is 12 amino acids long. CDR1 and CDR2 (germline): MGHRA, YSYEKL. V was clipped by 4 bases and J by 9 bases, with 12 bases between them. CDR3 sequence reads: CASSLEGRSYTF. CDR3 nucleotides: TGCGCCAGCAGCCTCGAGGGTAGAAGCTACACCTTC.

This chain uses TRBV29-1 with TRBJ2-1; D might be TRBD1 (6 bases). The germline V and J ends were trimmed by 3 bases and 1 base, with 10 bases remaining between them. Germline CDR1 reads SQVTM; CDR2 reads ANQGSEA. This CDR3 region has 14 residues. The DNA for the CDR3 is TGCAGCGTTGATGGCAGGGGATCCTACAATGAGCAGTTCTTC. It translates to CSVDGRGSYNEQFF.

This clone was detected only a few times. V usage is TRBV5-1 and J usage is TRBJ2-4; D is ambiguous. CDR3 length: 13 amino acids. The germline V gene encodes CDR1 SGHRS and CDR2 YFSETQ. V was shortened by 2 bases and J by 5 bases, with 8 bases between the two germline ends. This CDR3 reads CASSFLGQNIQYF. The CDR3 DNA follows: TGCGCCAGCAGCTTCCTAGGACAAAACATTCAGTACTTC.